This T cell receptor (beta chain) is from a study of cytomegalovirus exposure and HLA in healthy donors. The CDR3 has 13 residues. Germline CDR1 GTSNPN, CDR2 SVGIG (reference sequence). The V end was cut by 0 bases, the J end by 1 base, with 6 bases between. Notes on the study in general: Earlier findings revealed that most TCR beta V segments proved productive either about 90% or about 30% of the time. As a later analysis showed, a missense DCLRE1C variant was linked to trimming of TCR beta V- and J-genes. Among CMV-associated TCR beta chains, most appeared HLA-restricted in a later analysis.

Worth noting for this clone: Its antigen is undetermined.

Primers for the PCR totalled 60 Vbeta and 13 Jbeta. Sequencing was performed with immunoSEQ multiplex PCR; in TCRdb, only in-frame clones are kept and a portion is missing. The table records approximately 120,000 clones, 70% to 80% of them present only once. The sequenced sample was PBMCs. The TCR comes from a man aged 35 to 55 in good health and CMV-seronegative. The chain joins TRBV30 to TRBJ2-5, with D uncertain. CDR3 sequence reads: CAWSVQLQETQYF. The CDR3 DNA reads TGTGCCTGGAGTGTACAGCTCCAAGAGACCCAGTACTTC.